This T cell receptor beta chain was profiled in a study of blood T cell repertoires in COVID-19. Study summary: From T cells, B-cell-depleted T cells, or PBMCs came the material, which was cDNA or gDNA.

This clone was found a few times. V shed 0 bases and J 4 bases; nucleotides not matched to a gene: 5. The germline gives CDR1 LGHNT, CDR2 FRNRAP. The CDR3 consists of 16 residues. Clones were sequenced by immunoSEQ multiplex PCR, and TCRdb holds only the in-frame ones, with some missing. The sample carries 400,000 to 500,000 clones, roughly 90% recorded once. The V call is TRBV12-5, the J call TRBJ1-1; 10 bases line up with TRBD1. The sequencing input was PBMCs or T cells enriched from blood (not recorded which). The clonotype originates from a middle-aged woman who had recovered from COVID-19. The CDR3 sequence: CASGLVRDRGVTEAFF. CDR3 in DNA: TGTGCTAGTGGTTTGGTACGGGACAGGGGAGTCACTGAAGCTTTCTTT.